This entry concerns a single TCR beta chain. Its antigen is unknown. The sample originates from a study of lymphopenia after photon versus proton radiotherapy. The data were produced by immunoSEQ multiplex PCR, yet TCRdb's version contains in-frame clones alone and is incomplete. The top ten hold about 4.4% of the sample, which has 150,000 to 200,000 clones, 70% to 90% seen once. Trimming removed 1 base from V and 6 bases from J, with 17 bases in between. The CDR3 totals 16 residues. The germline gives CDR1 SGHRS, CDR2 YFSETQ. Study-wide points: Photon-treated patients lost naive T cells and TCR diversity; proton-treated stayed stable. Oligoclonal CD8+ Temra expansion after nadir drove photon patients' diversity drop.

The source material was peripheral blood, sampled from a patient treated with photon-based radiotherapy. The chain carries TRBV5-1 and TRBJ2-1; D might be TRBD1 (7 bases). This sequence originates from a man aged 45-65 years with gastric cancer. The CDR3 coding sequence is TGCGCCAGCAGCTTGTTCCGGCAGGGGGGTTCCAATGAGCAGTTCTTC. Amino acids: CASSLFRQGGSNEQFF. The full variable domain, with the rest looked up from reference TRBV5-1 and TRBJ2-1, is KAGVTQTPRYLIKTRGQQVTLSCSPISGHRSVSWYQQTPGQGLQFLFEYFSETQRNKGNFPGRFSGRQFSNSRSEMNVSTLELGDSALYLCASSLFRQGGSNEQFFGPGTRLTVL.